A single sample is the source of the 2 T cell receptor beta chains below, sequenced in a study of T cell repertoires in cytomegalovirus infection. TCRdb re-called the reads through MiXCR, storing one row per CDR3 protein. The sample has 560,000 or so distinct CDR3 sequences, 16% seen once. Sequenced input: CD8+ T cells from PBMCs. The receptor source for this set is a human donor in good health (CMV status not recorded). Some clones in this sample may be carry-over from other donors' samples.

Points on this clonotype: This could be a read error, since a much larger clone is one nucleotide away. The chain employs TRBV5-4 and TRBJ1-5, with a possible D match to TRBD1 (5 bases). V was clipped by 2 bases and J by 3 bases, with 6 bases between them. CDR1 is SGHNT and CDR2 is YYREEE in the germline V gene (reference sequence). This CDR3 has 13 residues. The CDR3 DNA follows: TGTGCCAGCAGCTTTGGGGCCAATCAGCCCCAGCATTTT. As protein: CASSFGANQPQHF.

This clonotype was detected many times. The V and J genes are TRBV7-9 and TRBJ2-7, with 10 nucleotides matching TRBD1. CDR1 SEHNR and CDR2 FQNEAQ come from the germline V gene (reference sequence). This CDR3 region has 18 residues. J gave up 3 bases and V 0 bases, and 11 bases lay outside the gene matches. The CDR3 loop is CASSLAFSGTGVNYEQYF. The CDR3 DNA follows: TGTGCCAGCAGCTTAGCGTTCTCCGGGACAGGGGTGAACTACGAGCAGTACTTC.